The 18 T cell receptor beta chains reported below all come from one sample, sequenced in a study of control samples from healthy donors and cancer patients. Only in-frame clones appear in the TCRdb table, and some are missing; sequencing was by immunoSEQ multiplex PCR. The sample yields about 130,000 clones, roughly 92% seen once. The sample consisted of blood. These receptors were obtained from a man in his late teens or twenties in good health.

This chain connects TRBV7-9 to TRBJ1-1; D is possibly TRBD1 (5 bases). Germline-derived CDR1 and CDR2 are SEHNR and FQNEAQ (reference sequence). This CDR3 spans 11 amino acids. V lost 2 bases and J 11 bases, leaving 9 bases between the germline ends. CDR3 DNA sequence: TGTGCCAGCAGCTTAAGCCGGGGGGCTTTCTTT. Its protein is CASSLSRGAFF.

The chain combines TRBV29-1 with TRBJ2-7, with D possibly matching TRBD2 (5 bases). Germline V CDR1 and CDR2: SQVTM, ANQGSEA. The CDR3 length is 13 residues. Trimming removed 6 bases at V and 5 bases at J, with 17 bases between. The CDR3 bases are TGCAGCGTACCTTACGCCGGCGGGCACGAGCAGTACTTC. Its protein is CSVPYAGGHEQYF.

This clone has a handful of counts. The DNA of the CDR3 is TGTGCCAGCAGTGAGTTGCCGGGGGACGAGCAGTACTTC. Encoded protein: CASSELPGDEQYF. This chain links TRBV2 with TRBJ2-7, with a tentative D call TRBD2 (6 bases). Germline V gene data show CDR1 as SNHLY and CDR2 as FYNNEI. Deletions cut 3 bases from V and 5 bases from J, with 11 bases between. This CDR3 is 13 amino acids long.

The CDR3 loop reads CAWSVRDGTYEQYF. CDR3 nucleotides: TGTGCCTGGAGTGTACGGGACGGAACCTACGAGCAGTACTTC. The chain is built from TRBV30 and TRBJ2-7; D possibly uses TRBD1 or TRBD2 (5 bases each). V gave up 0 bases and J gave up 2 bases, with 11 bases separating them. Germline assignment: CDR1 GTSNPN and CDR2 SVGIG (reference sequence). CDR3 length: 14 residues.

The V and J genes are TRBV7-9 and TRBJ1-2; D is uncertain. The germline V gene has CDR1 SEHNR and CDR2 FQNEAQ (reference sequence). The CDR3 is 13 residues long. V was clipped by 1 base and J by 2 bases, with 5 bases between them. The CDR3 DNA reads as TGTGCCAGCAGCTTAGGGGAAAACTATGGCTACACCTTC. Encoded protein: CASSLGENYGYTF. The complete variable domain, with remaining parts taken from reference TRBV7-9 and TRBJ1-2, reads DTGVSQNPRHKITKRGQNVTFRCDPISEHNRLYWYRQTLGQGPEFLTYFQNEAQLEKSRLLSDRFSAERPKGSFSTLEIQRTEQGDSAMYLCASSLGENYGYTFGSGTRLTVV.

The chain uses TRBV2 and TRBJ1-6, with D possibly TRBD1 on 5 matching bases. This CDR3 comprises 15 residues. The germline gives CDR1 SNHLY, CDR2 FYNNEI. Trimming left V 6 bases short and J 0 bases short, with 9 bases between. CDR3 sequence: CASRGGSSYNSPLHF. In DNA, the CDR3 is TGTGCCAGCAGGGGGGGGAGCTCCTATAATTCACCCCTCCACTTT.

The gene calls are TRBV25-1 and TRBJ2-3; 10 bases are shared with TRBD1. V was pared by 5 bases and J by 6 bases, with 8 bases of the junction left unmatched. This CDR3 is 15 amino acids long. Germline-derived CDR1 and CDR2 are MGHDK and SYGVNS. CDR3 amino acids: CASSRRDRGLDTQYF. Here the CDR3 DNA reads TGTGCCAGCAGTCGCCGGGACAGGGGTTTGGATACGCAGTATTTT.

The chain carries TRBV7-2 and TRBJ1-3; D is uncertain. V shed 5 bases and J shed 2 bases, with 13 bases lying between them. Germline CDR1 is SGHTA and CDR2 is FQGNSA. The CDR3 loop spans 15 amino acids. CDR3 region: CASSTATTTGNTIYF. The CDR3 nucleotides read TGTGCCAGCAGCACAGCAACGACGACTGGAAACACCATATATTTT.

Written as DNA, the CDR3 is TGTGCCAGTAGTCCAAGTAGCGGGGGTGGTGCTTACGAGCAGTACTTC. Protein: CASSPSSGGGAYEQYF. The chain joins TRBV19 to TRBJ2-7; 9 bases are a match to TRBD2. The CDR3 runs 16 residues. The V and J ends lost 5 bases and 4 bases, in that order; junction bases with no gene match: 12. Germline assignment: CDR1 LNHDA and CDR2 SQIVND (reference sequence).

This rearrangement joins TRBV28 to TRBJ1-3; a weak D match, TRBD1 (5 bases). The CDR3 length is 15 residues. Trimming took 2 bases from V and 0 from J, leaving 8 bases between them. CDR1 and CDR2 (germline): MDHEN, SYDVKM. The CDR3 spells CASSLPRVSGNTIYF. The CDR3 nucleotides are TGTGCCAGCAGTTTACCCAGGGTCTCTGGAAACACCATATATTTT.

In its sample, this clone was seen once. V and J are TRBV30 and TRBJ2-7, with 10 bases lining up with TRBD2. CDR3 length equals 13 residues. The V gene's germline CDR1 is GTSNPN and CDR2 SVGIG (reference sequence). The V and J ends lost 3 bases and 4 bases, in that order; junction bases with no gene match: 3. The CDR3: CAWRGLAAYEQYF. CDR3 nucleotides: TGTGCCTGGAGAGGACTAGCGGCTTACGAGCAGTACTTC.

The V and J genes are TRBV2 and TRBJ2-4; TRBD1 might be the D (6 bases). Trimming took 1 base from V and 10 from J, leaving 14 bases between them. Germline lookup yields CDR1 SNHLY and CDR2 FYNNEI. CDR3 length: 14 residues. CDR3 in amino acids: CASSEGKQGRIQYF. CDR3 DNA: TGTGCCAGCAGTGAAGGAAAACAGGGAAGGATTCAGTACTTC. The full variable domain, in which reference TRBV2 and TRBJ2-4 provide the parts outside the CDR3, is EPEVTQTPSHQVTQMGQEVILRCVPISNHLYFYWYRQILGQKVEFLVSFYNNEISEKSEIFDDQFSVERPDGSNFTLKIRSTKLEDSAMYFCASSEGKQGRIQYFGAGTRLSVL.

The chain carries TRBV30 and TRBJ1-1, with a weak D call TRBD1 (5 bases). Germline V CDR1 and CDR2: GTSNPN, SVGIG (reference sequence). V lost 3 bases and J lost 7, with 9 bases in between. This CDR3 has 11 amino acids. CDR3: CAWSHDSEAFF. Written as DNA, the CDR3 is TGTGCCTGGAGCCATGACAGTGAAGCTTTCTTT. Based on the CDR3 plus reference TRBV30 and TRBJ1-1, the full variable domain is SQTIHQWPATLVQPVGSPLSLECTVEGTSNPNLYWYRQAAGRGLQLLFYSVGIGQISSEVPQNLSASRPQDRQFILSSKKLLLSDSGFYLCAWSHDSEAFFGQGTRLTVV.

V usage is TRBV2 and J usage is TRBJ2-5; D call uncertain. The CDR3 has 14 amino acids. Germline CDR1 reads SNHLY; CDR2 reads FYNNEI. The V end lost 0 bases, the J end lost 4 bases, and 9 bases lay between the germline ends. The CDR3 DNA reads as TGTGCCAGCAGTGAAGCTCCAAGCCCAGAGACCCAGTACTTC. It encodes CASSEAPSPETQYF.

The rearrangement joins TRBV6-5 to TRBJ1-1, with D uncertain. The CDR3 contains 14 residues. Germline CDR1 reads MNHEY; CDR2 reads SVGAGI. V shed 2 bases and J shed 4 bases, with 11 bases lying between them. The CDR3 bases are TGTGCCAGCAGTTACGTGGCAGCCGTCACTGAAGCTTTCTTT. This translates into CASSYVAAVTEAFF.

As DNA, the CDR3 is TGTGCCAGTGCAAGGGAGCAAGATACGCAGTATTTT. It yields the protein CASAREQDTQYF. The chain employs TRBV2 and TRBJ2-3, with D possibly being TRBD2 (5 bases). V lost 9 bases and J lost 5, with 12 bases in between. This CDR3 has 12 residues. Germline CDR1 reads SNHLY; CDR2 reads FYNNEI.

The chain employs TRBV7-9 and TRBJ2-3; TRBD1 aligns across 7 bases. V was clipped by 1 base and J by 2 bases; unmatched bases: 12. The CDR3 is 18 amino acids. Germline-derived CDR1 and CDR2 are SEHNR and FQNEAQ (reference sequence). The CDR3 region is CASSLERGRTGTTDTQYF. The CDR3 nucleotides read TGTGCCAGCAGCTTAGAAAGGGGGCGGACAGGAACCACAGATACGCAGTATTTT.

This clone appeared a single time. This rearrangement joins TRBV5-5 to TRBJ1-1, with D tentatively TRBD1 (5 bases). The CDR3 is 14 residues long. CDR1 is SGHKS and CDR2 is YYEKEE in the germline V gene (reference sequence). The V and J ends lost 4 bases and 1 base respectively, with 11 bases between them. The CDR3 sequence is CASSKGRQNTEAFF. In nucleotides, the CDR3 is TGTGCCAGCAGCAAGGGACGGCAGAACACTGAAGCTTTCTTT.